This T cell receptor (beta chain) was captured by sequencing in a study of CD8 T cells in Susac syndrome. Study-level points and caveats: The TCR sequencing and HLA analysis in the study involved a relatively small number of individuals, as the study acknowledged.

The authors sequenced TCR beta from blood CD8+ and CD4+ T cells. TEMRA cells were FACS-enriched, and CD8+ and CD4+ T cells were isolated negatively. Germline CDR1 DFQATT, CDR2 SNEGSKA (reference sequence). The CDR3 is 13 amino acids. J gave up 6 bases and V 5 bases, and 7 bases lay outside the gene matches. Concerning this clonotype itself: The antigen is not known.

RNA totalling roughly 0.5 to 1 ug underwent reverse transcription with random hexamers. With immunoSEQ multiplex PCR, TCR beta CDR3 was amplified across 54 Vbeta and 13 Jbeta. TCRdb reprocessed the immunoSEQ multiplex PCR reads with MiXCR, giving one entry per CDR3 protein. The table has about 89,000 distinct CDR3 sequences, approximately 92% seen once. Sequencing was performed on CD8+ T cells from PBMCs. This TCR came from a human donor in good health. The V gene is TRBV20-1, the J gene TRBJ2-3; 8 nucleotides line up with TRBD1. CDR3 amino acids: CSAPGQGRDTQYF. In DNA form, the CDR3 reads TGCAGTGCTCCAGGACAGGGAAGGGATACGCAGTATTTT.